The present T cell receptor (beta chain) was sequenced within a study of T-cell memory formation after mild COVID-19. Regarding the study as a whole: Among clones peaking at day 37 in the second wave, SARS-CoV-2 specificity remained unconfirmed.

TCRdb re-derived calls from the 5' RACE reads in MiXCR, one entry per CDR3 protein. The repertoire consists of just over 300,000 distinct CDR3 sequences, with approximately 19% occurring once and the leading ten covering 21%. Trimming stripped 3 bases from V and 6 bases from J, with 8 bases between. This CDR3 spans 12 amino acids. Germline V CDR1 and CDR2: SEHNR, FQNEAQ (reference sequence). With regard to this clonotype: No antigen is known for it.

The TCR sequence derives from a man aged 18 to 29 who had mild COVID-19 (a few samples of this study predate the infection). Cell type and time point are not known. J is TRBJ1-2 and V is TRBV7-9, with D unresolved. The sequencing input was PBMCs or a T cell subset sorted from them (not recorded which). DNA for the CDR3: TGTGCCAGCAGCTTGGGTTTCAATGGCTACACCTTC. It specifies CASSLGFNGYTF.